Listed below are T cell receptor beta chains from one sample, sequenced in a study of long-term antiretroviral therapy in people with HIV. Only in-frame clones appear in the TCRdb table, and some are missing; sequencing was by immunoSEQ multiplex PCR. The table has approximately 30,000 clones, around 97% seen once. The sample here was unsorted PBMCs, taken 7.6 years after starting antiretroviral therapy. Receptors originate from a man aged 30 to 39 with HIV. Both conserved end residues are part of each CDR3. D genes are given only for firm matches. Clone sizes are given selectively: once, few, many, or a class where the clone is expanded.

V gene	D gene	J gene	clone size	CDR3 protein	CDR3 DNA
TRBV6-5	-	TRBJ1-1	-	CASGRGWDTEAFF	TGTGCCAGCGGCCGGGGTTGGGACACTGAAGCTTTCTTT
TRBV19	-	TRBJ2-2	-	CASNHDLALDTGELFF	TGTGCCAGTAACCACGACCTAGCCCTAGACACCGGGGAGCTGTTTTTT
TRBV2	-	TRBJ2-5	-	CASSVLSAGGYQETQYF	TGTGCCAGCAGTGTTTTGTCGGCAGGGGGGTACCAAGAGACCCAGTACTTC
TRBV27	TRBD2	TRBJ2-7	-	CASSSFGLALPASYEQYF	TGTGCCAGCAGTTCTTTTGGACTAGCGTTACCGGCCTCCTACGAGCAGTACTTC
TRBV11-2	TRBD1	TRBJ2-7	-	CASSKLQGPAFDEQYF	TGTGCCAGCAGCAAGCTACAGGGGCCTGCGTTTGACGAGCAGTACTTC
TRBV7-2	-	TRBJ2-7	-	CASSATPGHRYEQYF	TGTGCCAGCAGCGCCACTCCGGGACACAGATACGAGCAGTACTTC
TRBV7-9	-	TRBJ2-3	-	CASSRYFSGRFTDTQYF	TGTGCCAGCAGCCGCTATTTCTCGGGGAGATTCACAGATACGCAGTATTTT
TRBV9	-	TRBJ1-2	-	CASSVGGIGDRGGYTF	TGTGCCAGCAGCGTGGGCGGGATCGGTGATAGGGGTGGCTACACCTTC
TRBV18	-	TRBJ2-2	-	CASSGMDTGELFF	TGTGCCAGCTCCGGTATGGACACCGGGGAGCTGTTTTTT
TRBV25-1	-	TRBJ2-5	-	CASSDRNQETQYF	TGTGCCAGCAGTGATCGAAACCAAGAGACCCAGTACTTC
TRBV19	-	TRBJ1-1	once	CASSQWGGTEAFF	TGTGCCAGTTCTCAATGGGGAGGGACTGAAGCTTTCTTT
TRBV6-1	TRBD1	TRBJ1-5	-	CASRSQGNQPQHF	TGTGCCAGCAGGTCACAGGGGAATCAGCCCCAGCATTTT
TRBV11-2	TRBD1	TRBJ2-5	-	CASSFGTEETQYF	TGTGCCAGCAGCTTTGGGACAGAAGAGACCCAGTACTTC
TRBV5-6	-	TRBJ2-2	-	CASSSGTGELFF	TGTGCCAGCAGCTCCGGCACCGGGGAGCTGTTTTTT
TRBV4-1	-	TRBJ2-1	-	CASSQAPIKPYNEQFF	TGCGCCAGCAGCCAAGCCCCGATTAAACCCTACAATGAGCAGTTCTTC
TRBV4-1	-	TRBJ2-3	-	CASSQEGGGVSDTQYF	TGCGCCAGCAGCCAAGAGGGGGGCGGGGTTTCAGATACGCAGTATTTT
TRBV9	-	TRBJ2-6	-	CASRESGANVLTF	TGTGCCAGCAGAGAATCTGGGGCCAACGTCCTGACTTTC
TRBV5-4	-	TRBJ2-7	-	CASSPSGVNNEQYF	TGTGCCAGCAGCCCCTCCGGGGTAAATAACGAGCAGTACTTC
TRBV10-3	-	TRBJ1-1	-	CAIRLTVNTEAFF	TGTGCCATCAGACTGACAGTGAACACTGAAGCTTTCTTT
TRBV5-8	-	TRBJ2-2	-	CASSFFFGTGELFF	TGTGCCAGCAGCTTTTTCTTCGGCACCGGGGAGCTGTTTTTT
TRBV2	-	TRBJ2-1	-	CASRERGQAFNEQFF	TGTGCCAGCAGGGAGCGGGGACAGGCCTTTAATGAGCAGTTCTTC
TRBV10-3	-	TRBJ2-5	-	CAISESGGAQYF	TGTGCCATCAGTGAGTCCGGCGGGGCCCAGTACTTC
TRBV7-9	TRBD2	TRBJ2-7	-	CASSSGLRTSKMFYEQYF	TGTGCCAGCAGCTCTGGCCTAAGGACTAGCAAGATGTTCTACGAGCAGTACTTC
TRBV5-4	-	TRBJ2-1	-	CASSLERPGAEQFF	TGTGCCAGCAGCTTGGAAAGGCCGGGGGCCGAGCAGTTCTTC
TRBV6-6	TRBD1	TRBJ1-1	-	CASSLDRGTEAFF	TGTGCCAGCAGCCTCGACAGGGGCACTGAAGCTTTCTTT
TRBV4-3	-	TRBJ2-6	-	CASSQEAASGANVLTF	TGCGCCAGCAGCCAAGAGGCGGCCTCTGGGGCCAACGTCCTGACTTTC
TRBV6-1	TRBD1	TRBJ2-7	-	CASSPAAGGGYEQYF	TGTGCCAGCAGTCCTGCTGCAGGGGGCGGTTACGAGCAGTACTTC
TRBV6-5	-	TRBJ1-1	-	CASSYSAESEAFF	TGTGCCAGCAGTTACTCGGCGGAATCTGAAGCTTTCTTT
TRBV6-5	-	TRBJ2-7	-	CASSYSPLSGEQYF	TGTGCCAGCAGTTACTCCCCCCTGAGTGGGGAGCAGTACTTC
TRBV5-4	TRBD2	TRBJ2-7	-	CASSSGRAGEQYF	TGTGCCAGCAGCTCGGGGAGGGCCGGCGAGCAGTACTTC
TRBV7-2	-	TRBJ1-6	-	CASSLAPEPPLHF	TGTGCCAGCAGCTTAGCACCTGAACCACCCCTCCACTTT
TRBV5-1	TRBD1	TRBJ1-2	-	CASSADRGGSNYGYTF	TGCGCCAGCAGCGCGGACAGGGGCGGATCTAACTATGGCTACACCTTC
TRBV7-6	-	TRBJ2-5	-	CASSLAQGPQETQYF	TGTGCCAGCAGCTTAGCGCAGGGACCTCAAGAGACCCAGTACTTC
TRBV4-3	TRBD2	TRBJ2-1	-	CASSQDGLAGPYNEQFF	TGCGCCAGCAGCCAAGACGGCCTAGCGGGGCCTTACAATGAGCAGTTCTTC
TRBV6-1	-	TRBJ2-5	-	CASSVSWLETQYF	TGTGCCAGCAGTGTCAGCTGGCTGGAGACCCAGTACTTC
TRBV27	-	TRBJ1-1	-	CASSPSDRPSEAFF	TGTGCCAGCAGTCCGTCAGACAGACCTTCGGAAGCTTTCTTT
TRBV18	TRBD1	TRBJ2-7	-	CAISGGKGLEQYF	TGTGCCATATCAGGGGGCAAAGGGCTAGAGCAGTACTTC
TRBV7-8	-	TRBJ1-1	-	CASSPTRDTEAFF	TGTGCCAGCAGCCCGACCAGGGACACTGAAGCTTTCTTT
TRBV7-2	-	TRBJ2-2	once	CASSLVGRSGELFF	TGTGCCAGCAGCTTAGTTGGGAGGTCCGGGGAGCTGTTTTTT
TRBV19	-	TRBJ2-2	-	CASSIYPNTGELFF	TGTGCCAGTAGTATCTACCCCAACACCGGGGAGCTGTTTTTT
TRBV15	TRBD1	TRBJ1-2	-	CATSSRDRIGYTF	TGTGCCACCAGCAGCCGGGACAGGATTGGCTACACCTTC
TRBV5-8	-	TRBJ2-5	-	CASSLRPARWETQYF	TGTGCCAGCAGCTTGCGTCCCGCCCGGTGGGAGACCCAGTACTTC
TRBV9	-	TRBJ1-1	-	CASSLAHRNTEAFF	TGTGCCAGCAGCCTAGCACACCGGAACACTGAAGCTTTCTTT
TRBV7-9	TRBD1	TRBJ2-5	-	CASSSGGTQYF	TGTGCCAGCAGCTCAGGGGGGACCCAGTACTTC
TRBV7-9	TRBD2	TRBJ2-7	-	CASSLALTGGTSYEQYF	TGTGCCAGCAGCTTAGCCCTTACGGGGGGAACTTCCTACGAGCAGTACTTC
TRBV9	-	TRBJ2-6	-	CASSVSGQTISGANVLTF	TGTGCCAGCAGCGTCTCCGGACAGACAATCTCTGGGGCCAACGTCCTGACTTTC
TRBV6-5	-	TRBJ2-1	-	CATRTHNEQFF	TGTGCCACAAGGACCCACAATGAGCAGTTCTTC
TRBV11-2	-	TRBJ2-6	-	CASRWGAGANVLTF	TGTGCCAGCAGGTGGGGGGCTGGGGCCAACGTCCTGACTTTC
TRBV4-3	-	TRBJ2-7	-	CASSPGVGSYEQYF	TGCGCCAGCTCGCCGGGGGTGGGGTCCTACGAGCAGTACTTC
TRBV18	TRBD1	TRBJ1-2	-	CASSFPGGAVYGYTF	TGTGCCAGCTCATTTCCAGGGGGCGCCGTCTATGGCTACACCTTC
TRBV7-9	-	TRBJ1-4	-	CASSDTGSTNEKLFF	TGTGCCAGCAGTGATACAGGGTCCACTAATGAAAAACTGTTTTTT
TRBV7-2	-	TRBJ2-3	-	CASSLKDTQYF	TGTGCCAGCAGCTTAAAAGATACGCAGTATTTT
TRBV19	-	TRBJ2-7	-	CASSLETGERDEQYF	TGTGCCAGTAGTCTAGAGACGGGAGAACGGGACGAGCAGTACTTC
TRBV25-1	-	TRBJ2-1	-	CASSDRGILNEQFF	TGTGCCAGCAGTGACAGGGGAATTTTAAATGAGCAGTTCTTC